The next 14 T cell receptor beta chains were all read from a single sample in a study of vaccination effects on CD4 cells after COVID-19. Profiling relied on immunoSEQ multiplex PCR, and the TCRdb table lists in-frame clones only, not all of them. The table lists about 27,000 clones, 72% of them singletons, with under 12% in the top ten. Peptide-pool stimulation followed by sequencing identified expanded antigen-specific CD4+ clonotypes in the ViraFEST assay. Following culture for approximately ten days, CD4+ T cells were isolated. Having tested negative for nucleocapsid antibodies, the vaccine recipients showed no prior SARS-CoV-2 infection. No antigen has been assigned to these receptors. Sample: CD4+ T cells from PBMCs cultured with SARS-CoV-2 spike peptides, taken before COVID-19 vaccination. The receptors stem from a human donor who received a COVID-19 vaccine.

J is TRBJ2-3 and V is TRBV19; TRBD2 matches 9 bases. Germline V gene sequence: CDR1 LNHDA, CDR2 SQIVND (reference sequence). The V segment lost 9 bases and the J segment 1 base; nucleotides outside the gene matches: 2. This CDR3 is built from 13 residues. The CDR3, as DNA: TGTGCCAGCAGACTAGCGGGCACAGATACGCAGTATTTT. This encodes CASRLAGTDTQYF.

This clone was seen only a few times. The V and J genes are TRBV9 and TRBJ1-3; D not certain. The CDR3 length is 13 residues. In germline, CDR1 is SGDLS, CDR2 YYNGEE. V lost 3 bases to trimming and J lost 3 bases, with 7 bases between them. DNA for the CDR3: TGTGCCAGCAGCGCGGGCTATGGAAACACCATATATTTT. Its translation is CASSAGYGNTIYF.

This chain links TRBV5-1 with TRBJ2-3; 11 bases are a match to TRBD2. The V gene end was trimmed by 0 bases and the J gene end by 3 bases; junction bases not matched to a gene: 3. In germline, CDR1 is SGHRS, CDR2 YFSETQ. This CDR3 is built from 16 residues. The CDR3 DNA follows: TGCGCCAGCAGCTTGGGTTCTAGCGGGGGGACAGATACGCAGTATTTT. Its translation: CASSLGSSGGTDTQYF.

The chain is built from TRBV5-1 and TRBJ1-1, with 7 bases fitting TRBD1. The V segment lost 2 bases and the J segment 1 base; nucleotides outside the gene matches: 5. There are 15 residues in the CDR3. CDR1 is SGHRS, CDR2 YFSETQ, per germline. CDR3 residues: CASSFPTGKNTEAFF. CDR3 nucleotide sequence: TGCGCCAGCAGCTTCCCGACAGGGAAGAACACTGAAGCTTTCTTT.

The chain employs TRBV7-2 and TRBJ1-2; TRBD1 aligns across 8 bases. J was trimmed by 6 bases and V by 1 base; bases with no gene match: 7. This CDR3 contains 15 residues. Looked up from germline, CDR1 is SGHTA and CDR2 is FQGNSA. DNA of the CDR3: TGTGCCAGCAGCTTAGTTCAGGGGGCTTGGGATGGCTACACCTTC. Translated: CASSLVQGAWDGYTF. Drawing the rest from reference TRBV7-2 and TRBJ1-2, the complete variable domain is GAGVSQSPSNKVTEKGKDVELRCDPISGHTALYWYRQSLGQGLEFLIYFQGNSAPDKSGLPSDRFSAERTGGSVSTLTIQRTQQEDSAVYLCASSLVQGAWDGYTFGSGTRLTVV.

CDR3 region: CASSVEPNQPQHF. The CDR3 region has the DNA TGTGCCAGCAGCGTGGAACCCAATCAGCCCCAGCATTTT. The J gene is TRBJ1-5, the V gene TRBV6-5; no clear D gene. From germline, CDR1 is MNHEY and CDR2 SVGAGI. This CDR3 has 13 residues. V lost 6 bases and J 3 bases, leaving 9 bases between the germline ends.

This chain connects TRBV7-9 to TRBJ2-2; maybe TRBD2 (5 bases). The CDR3 totals 14 residues. Between the trimmed V and J ends, which lost 0 bases and 7 bases, there was a span of 9 bases. Germline CDR1 SEHNR, CDR2 FQNEAQ (reference sequence). DNA for the CDR3: TGTGCCAGCAGCTTAGCCCGGGGTCGCGGGGAGCTGTTTTTT. Protein sequence: CASSLARGRGELFF.

J is TRBJ2-7 and V is TRBV5-4; 9 bases line up with TRBD2. The CDR3 sequence is 18 residues long. V trimming: 4 bases; J trimming: 6 bases; junction bases outside the gene matches: 20. The V gene's germline CDR1 is SGHNT and CDR2 YYREEE (reference sequence). The DNA of the CDR3 is TGTGCCAGCAGCCAAGGCCGTATCAGTAGCGGGAGTGGGCTCGAGCAGTACTTC. It translates to CASSQGRISSGSGLEQYF.

J is TRBJ2-3 and V is TRBV9; 9 nucleotides align to TRBD2. CDR3 size: 15 residues. V dropped 3 bases and J dropped 1; count of bases not matched to a gene: 3. Germline V gene data show CDR1 as SGDLS and CDR2 as YYNGEE. The CDR3 bases are TGTGCCAGCAGCGCCTGGACTAGCGGCACAGATACGCAGTATTTT. Protein: CASSAWTSGTDTQYF.

This clone was recorded once. The chain employs TRBV5-1 and TRBJ2-1; 10 positions match TRBD2. Germline CDR1 SGHRS, CDR2 YFSETQ. This CDR3 has 15 residues. V was clipped by 4 bases and J by 7 bases; unmatched bases: 8. The DNA for the CDR3 is TGCGCCAGCAGCCATATAGCGGGAGGTCGGAATGAGCAGTTCTTC. It codes for CASSHIAGGRNEQFF. Full variable domain (remainder filled in from reference TRBV5-1 and TRBJ2-1): KAGVTQTPRYLIKTRGQQVTLSCSPISGHRSVSWYQQTPGQGLQFLFEYFSETQRNKGNFPGRFSGRQFSNSRSEMNVSTLELGDSALYLCASSHIAGGRNEQFFGPGTRLTVL.

This sequence joins TRBV6-2 or TRBV6-3 and TRBJ1-5, with a tentative D call TRBD1 (5 bases). This CDR3 is 16 amino acids long. V lost 6 bases and J 3 bases, leaving 18 bases between the germline ends. Germline lookup yields CDR1 MNHEY and CDR2 SVGEGT. Written as DNA, the CDR3 is TGTGCCAGCAGCCCTGGGGGGGTGAGCTCCAATCAGCCCCAGCATTTT. It specifies CASSPGGVSSNQPQHF.

The rearrangement links TRBV3-1 (or the pseudogene TRBV3-2) to TRBJ2-1, with 14 positions matching TRBD2. The CDR3 contains 16 residues. Trimming took 1 base from V and 9 from J; bases not matched to a gene: 5. Germline V gives CDR1 LGHDT, CDR2 YNNKEL (reference sequence). The CDR3: CASSQGGTSGGGEQFF. The DNA for the CDR3 is TGTGCCAGCAGCCAAGGGGGGACTAGCGGGGGTGGTGAGCAGTTCTTC.

The chain has TRBV2 and TRBJ2-5; TRBD1 matches 10 bases. The V segment lost 6 bases and the J segment 5 bases; nucleotides outside the gene matches: 9. The CDR3 has 15 amino acids. CDR1 is SNHLY, CDR2 FYNNEI, per germline. The CDR3 DNA sequence: TGTGCCAGCAGAAGGGGACAGGGGTCTTCCGAGACCCAGTACTTC. It codes for CASRRGQGSSETQYF. Full variable domain (remainder filled in from reference TRBV2 and TRBJ2-5): EPEVTQTPSHQVTQMGQEVILRCVPISNHLYFYWYRQILGQKVEFLVSFYNNEISEKSEIFDDQFSVERPDGSNFTLKIRSTKLEDSAMYFCASRRGQGSSETQYFGPGTRLLVL.

This chain joins TRBV19 and TRBJ1-2, with a possible D match to TRBD1 (6 bases). The V and J ends lost 9 bases and 4 bases respectively, with 15 bases between them. The CDR3 contains 13 residues. CDR1 is LNHDA and CDR2 is SQIVND in the germline V gene (reference sequence). The CDR3 DNA reads TGTGCCAGCCTTGAACAGGGCTTCTATGGCTACACCTTC. This encodes CASLEQGFYGYTF.